This record covers a single T cell receptor beta chain. Trimming removed 5 bases from V and 3 bases from J; junction bases left unmatched: 9. Germline V lookup: CDR1 SEHNR, CDR2 FQNEAQ (reference sequence). The CDR3 has 17 residues. This sample stems from a study of blood T cells in healthy people across ages. Study as a whole: In model experiments, template switching was able to capture about one barcoded beta molecule for every two T cells that were present.

The second PCR ran roughly 7 to 11 cycles with a sample-barcoded 5' primer and J-beta primers. TCRdb independently ran MiXCR on the 5' RACE reads; one entry per CDR3 protein. The sample lists around 1,700,000 distinct CDR3 sequences, roughly 28% occurring once. Per individual sample, total RNA of at least 5 micrograms was extracted. Material: blood. The chain is built from TRBV7-9 and TRBJ2-2; 10 nucleotides align to TRBD1. The source of this sequence is a woman in her twenties or thirties in good health. The CDR3 DNA sequence: TGTGCCAGCAGCCCCGGACAGGGGGTTTCGGACACCGGGGAGCTGTTTTTT. The encoded protein is CASSPGQGVSDTGELFF.